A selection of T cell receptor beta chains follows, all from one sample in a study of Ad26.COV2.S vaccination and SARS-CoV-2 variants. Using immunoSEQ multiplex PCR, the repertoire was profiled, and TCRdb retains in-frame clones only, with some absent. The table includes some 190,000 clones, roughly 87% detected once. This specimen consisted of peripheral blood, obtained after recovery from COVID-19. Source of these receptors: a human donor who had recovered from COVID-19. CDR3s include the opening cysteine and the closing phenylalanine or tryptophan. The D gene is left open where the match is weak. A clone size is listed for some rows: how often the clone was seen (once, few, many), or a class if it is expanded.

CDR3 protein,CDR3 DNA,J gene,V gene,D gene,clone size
CASSWLAGNSYEQYF,TGCGCCAGCAGCTGGCTGGCGGGGAACTCCTACGAGCAGTACTTC,TRBJ2-7,TRBV5-1,-,-
CASSPTGGLIYNEQFF,TGTGCCAGCAGCCCCACCGGCGGCCTAATCTACAATGAGCAGTTCTTC,TRBJ2-1,TRBV5-6,-,-
CASSGRDTQYF,TGTGCCAGCAGCGGGAGAGATACGCAGTATTTT,TRBJ2-3,TRBV7-9,-,-
CAWCGPFRVTEAFF,TGTGCCTGGTGTGGGCCGTTTCGGGTCACTGAAGCTTTCTTT,TRBJ1-1,TRBV30,-,-
CASSSLPGQGDEKLFF,TGTGCCAGCAGCTCACTACCGGGACAGGGGGATGAAAAACTGTTTTTT,TRBJ1-4,TRBV5-6,TRBD1,-
CASSPYQGSGNTIYF,TGTGCCAGCAGCCCCTACCAGGGTTCTGGAAACACCATATATTTT,TRBJ1-3,TRBV7-2,-,few
CATSKHASGANVLTF,TGTGCCACCAGTAAGCATGCGTCTGGGGCCAACGTCCTGACTTTC,TRBJ2-6,TRBV15,-,-
CASSTRVSGGEGEKLFF,TGTGCCAGCAGCACAAGGGTCAGCGGGGGCGAGGGTGAAAAACTGTTTTTT,TRBJ1-4,TRBV7-9,-,few
CASSVEGIGGGHPSTDTQYF,TGTGCCAGCAGCGTAGAGGGAATTGGAGGGGGCCATCCTAGCACAGATACGCAGTATTTT,TRBJ2-3,TRBV9,-,once
CASSSPAQGPGGLYEQYF,TGTGCCAGCAGCTCCCCGGCCCAGGGTCCGGGAGGGCTCTACGAGCAGTACTTC,TRBJ2-7,TRBV5-5,TRBD2,-
CASSPREAGVSGTQYF,TGCGCCAGCAGCCCCCGAGAAGCGGGGGTTAGCGGTACGCAGTATTTT,TRBJ2-3,TRBV5-1,TRBD2,-
CASSSDRLTDTQYF,TGTGCCAGCAGTTCAGACAGGCTCACAGATACGCAGTATTTT,TRBJ2-3,TRBV11-2,-,-
CASSVLPPLYSNQPQHF,TGTGCCAGTAGTGTATTACCCCCACTTTATAGCAATCAGCCCCAGCATTTT,TRBJ1-5,TRBV19,-,once
CASSLGGSTEAFF,TGTGCCAGCAGTTTAGGGGGGAGCACTGAAGCTTTCTTT,TRBJ1-1,TRBV12-3/TRBV12-4,-,-
CASSSYLGEQFF,TGTGCCAGCAGTTCCTACCTCGGTGAGCAGTTCTTC,TRBJ2-1,TRBV28,-,-
CASSLRASLNYGYTF,TGTGCCAGCAGCTTAAGGGCATCTCTGAACTATGGCTACACCTTC,TRBJ1-2,TRBV7-2,-,-
CASSQGGTGVYGYTF,TGTGCCAGCAGTCAGGGAGGGACAGGGGTTTATGGCTACACCTTC,TRBJ1-2,TRBV5-4,TRBD1,-
CASSERRLGPQHF,TGTGCCAGTAGCGAGAGGCGGCTGGGACCCCAGCATTTT,TRBJ1-5,TRBV19,-,-
CATAAATNEKLFF,TGTGCCACCGCGGCCGCAACTAATGAAAAACTGTTTTTT,TRBJ1-4,TRBV10-3,-,-
CASSPRGNTDTQYF,TGTGCCAGTAGTCCCAGGGGGAACACAGATACGCAGTATTTT,TRBJ2-3,TRBV19,TRBD1,-
CASSQGGQGRGNYGYTF,TGTGCCAGCAGCCAAGGGGGTCAGGGAAGGGGCAACTATGGCTACACCTTC,TRBJ1-2,TRBV3-1/TRBV3-2,-,-
CATSDRDTEAFF,TGTGCCACCAGTGATAGGGACACTGAAGCTTTCTTT,TRBJ1-1,TRBV24-1,-,once
CASSGTPTVRTSNQPQHF,TGCGCCAGCAGTGGAACCCCGACAGTGAGAACAAGCAATCAGCCCCAGCATTTT,TRBJ1-5,TRBV10-2,-,few
CASSMGDSRINTEAFF,TGTGCCAGTAGTATGGGGGACAGCCGAATAAACACTGAAGCTTTCTTT,TRBJ1-1,TRBV19,TRBD1,-
CSVLQGASYGYTF,TGCAGCGTTTTACAGGGGGCGTCCTATGGCTACACCTTC,TRBJ1-2,TRBV29-1,TRBD1,-
CASSTPGGQAFF,TGTGCCAGCAGTACCCCGGGAGGGCAAGCTTTCTTT,TRBJ1-1,TRBV6-5,-,-
CSVVQLYGYTF,TGCAGCGTTGTACAGCTCTATGGCTACACCTTC,TRBJ1-2,TRBV29-1,-,-
CASSSHPSGRYAGELFF,TGCGCCAGCAGCTCCCACCCTAGCGGGAGATATGCCGGGGAGCTGTTTTTT,TRBJ2-2,TRBV5-1,TRBD2,-
CASSQQGRGGTDQYF,TGTGCCAGCAGCCAACAAGGCCGGGGAGGGACTGATCAGTATTTT,TRBJ2-3,TRBV3-1/TRBV3-2,TRBD2,few
CAWSRTGEQYF,TGTGCCTGGAGTCGGACAGGCGAGCAGTACTTC,TRBJ2-7,TRBV30,TRBD1,-
CASSLDDNSGANVLTF,TGTGCCAGCAGCTTAGACGACAACTCTGGGGCCAACGTCCTGACTTTC,TRBJ2-6,TRBV7-3,-,-
CASSIDLSGPQHF,TGTGCCAGTAGTATCGACCTCTCGGGGCCCCAGCATTTT,TRBJ1-5,TRBV19,-,-
CASSLAEGPSNQPQHF,TGTGCCAGCAGCTTGGCCGAGGGCCCGAGCAATCAGCCCCAGCATTTT,TRBJ1-5,TRBV5-5,-,-
CASRVSWGGRDTQYF,TGTGCCAGCAGAGTGTCTTGGGGAGGGCGAGATACGCAGTATTTT,TRBJ2-3,TRBV25-1,TRBD2,-
CASSYSEGWAEAFF,TGTGCCAGCAGTTACTCAGAGGGGTGGGCTGAAGCTTTCTTT,TRBJ1-1,TRBV6-5,-,-
CASSFWAGRAEQYF,TGTGCCAGCAGCTTTTGGGCGGGTAGGGCCGAGCAGTACTTC,TRBJ2-7,TRBV7-2,-,-